This note documents a single T cell receptor beta chain sequence. The antigen remains unidentified. The sample comes from a study of blood T cells in healthy people across ages. General observations from the study: It was the long-lived donors that had more naive CD4+ cells and higher diversity than aged donors.

Each donor supplied 7.5 to 10 milliliters of peripheral blood. A second PCR of about 6 to 12 cycles used a sample-barcoded 5' primer and a J-beta primer mix. TCRdb re-called the 5' RACE reads with MiXCR, one entry per CDR3 protein. The sample yields about 570,000 distinct CDR3 sequences, 25% to 35% seen once. Germline V gene lookup returns CDR1 WSHSY and CDR2 SAAADI. The CDR3 has 14 residues. The sample was also linked to a second study, of T cells of mothers and their children. That publication notes: Donors were a few healthy Caucasian mothers and their six children. It was observed that no persistent microchimeric T cell clones could be detected.

The receptor was derived from a boy aged 2 to 9 in good health. The chain couples TRBV10-2 to TRBJ2-5; D is undetermined. The J call could be wrong; TRBJ2-7 is a better fit for the DNA end. Material for sequencing was blood. CDR3 sequence reads: CASSSRDGTYEQYF. CDR3 sequence (DNA): TGCGCCAGCAGCTCGAGAGATGGCACCTACGAGCAGTACTTC.